This passage covers 25 T cell receptor beta chains from one sample sequenced in a study of a mutant IDH1 vaccine in newly diagnosed glioma. No antigens are known for them. Regarding time point: week 11, during vaccination. Vaccine doses each comprised 300 ug of mutant IDH1 20-mer peptide, with topical imiquimod. Method: immunoSEQ multiplex PCR; TCRdb's copy keeps in-frame clones and lacks some. The sample has around 100,000 clones, roughly 88% seen once. Here the sequenced sample was PBMCs, taken from a glioma patient whose treatment included an IDH1 peptide vaccine. These receptors were obtained from a woman in her 50s with glioma.

J is TRBJ2-7 and V is TRBV7-9; TRBD2 matches at 8 bases. Looked up from germline, CDR1 is SEHNR and CDR2 is FQNEAQ (reference sequence). Germline trimming cut 7 bases from V and 5 bases from J; bases unmatched to any gene: 4. This CDR3 has 12 amino acids. The CDR3 spells CASMGLGHEQYF. The CDR3, as DNA: TGTGCCAGCATGGGACTAGGGCACGAGCAGTACTTC.

The CDR3 protein is CASSAGTASSYEQYF. The CDR3 DNA reads as TGTGCCAGCAGCGCTGGGACGGCTAGCTCCTACGAGCAGTACTTC. This chain links TRBV9 with TRBJ2-7, with D perhaps matching TRBD1 or TRBD2 (5 bases each). Trimming removed 3 bases from V and 0 bases from J, with 13 bases in between. The CDR3 covers 15 residues. Germline CDR1 and CDR2: SGDLS and YYNGEE.

This rearrangement joins TRBV6-5 to TRBJ2-7; 9 bases map to TRBD1. Losses at the gene ends were 6 bases for V and 1 base for J; bases not matched to a gene: 7. Germline CDR1 is MNHEY and CDR2 is SVGAGI. The CDR3 has 15 amino acids. The CDR3 sequence is CASRAGTGISYEQYF. The CDR3 nucleotides read TGTGCCAGCAGAGCCGGGACAGGGATTTCCTACGAGCAGTACTTC.

CDR3 in DNA: TGTGCCAGTAGTCCCGTAGCGGGATTATACGAGCAGTACTTC. This translates into CASSPVAGLYEQYF. V gene TRBV19 combines with J gene TRBJ2-7, with 8 bases fitting TRBD2. The ends lost 5 bases at V and 4 bases at J; junction bases unmatched: 7. The CDR3 totals 14 residues. Germline-derived CDR1 and CDR2 are LNHDA and SQIVND (reference sequence).

This clone came up once. This CDR3 reads CASTQGTRRETQYF. The CDR3 DNA follows: TGTGCCAGCACCCAGGGGACGAGAAGGGAGACCCAGTACTTC. This chain connects TRBV5-4 to TRBJ2-5; D is possibly TRBD1 (6 bases). This CDR3 has 14 residues. V was shortened by 6 bases and J by 5 bases, with 17 bases between the two germline ends. The germline V gene encodes CDR1 SGHNT and CDR2 YYREEE (reference sequence).

The rearrangement joins TRBV7-9 to TRBJ1-2, with a tentative D call TRBD1 (5 bases). Germline CDR1 SEHNR, CDR2 FQNEAQ (reference sequence). The CDR3 covers 12 residues. Trimming left V 5 bases short and J 3 bases short, with 7 bases between. CDR3 loop: CASSGGDYGYTF. The CDR3 DNA reads as TGTGCCAGCAGCGGGGGTGACTATGGCTACACCTTC.

The chain couples TRBV21-1 to TRBJ1-4; the D call in the table, TRBD1, was not verified against the DNA. TRBV21-1 is tagged as a pseudogene. The CDR3 loop spans 17 amino acids. The CDR3 spells CASSSWDRAPTNEKLFF. The CDR3 nucleotides are TGTGCCAGCAGCTCGTGGGACAGGGCGCCAACTAATGAAAAACTGTTTTTT.

The gene calls are TRBV7-9 and TRBJ1-1; TRBD1 might be the D (6 bases). The CDR3 extends over 15 amino acids. Trimming removed 5 bases at V and 5 bases at J, with 18 bases between. Germline V CDR1 and CDR2: SEHNR, FQNEAQ (reference sequence). CDR3 loop: CASSPAGGARTEAFF. The CDR3 region has the DNA TGTGCCAGCAGCCCCGCGGGGGGGGCGCGTACTGAAGCTTTCTTT.

CDR3 amino acids: CASSLAEDQPQHF. CDR3 nucleotides: TGTGCCAGCAGCTTAGCGGAGGATCAGCCCCAGCATTTT. V is TRBV7-8 and J is TRBJ1-5; D uncertain. The CDR3 is 13 amino acids. Germline V gives CDR1 SGHVS, CDR2 FQNEAQ. V was clipped by 0 bases and J by 5 bases, with 5 bases between them.

J is TRBJ1-1 and V is TRBV18; a possible D gene is TRBD1 (6 bases). Germline-derived CDR1 and CDR2 are KGHSH and LQKENI. The length of the CDR3 is 13 residues. Trimming took off 6 bases at V and 1 base at J, with 9 bases between the two ends. The CDR3 is CASSSDRNTEAFF. The CDR3 DNA is TGTGCCAGCTCTTCGGACAGGAACACTGAAGCTTTCTTT.

The CDR3: CASSPLSSYNEQFF. In DNA form, the CDR3 reads TGTGCCAGCTCACCGTTAAGCTCCTACAATGAGCAGTTCTTC. The chain uses TRBV18 and TRBJ2-1; D remains ambiguous. The V end lost 3 bases, the J end lost 0 bases, and 6 bases lay between the germline ends. Germline CDR1 reads KGHSH; CDR2 reads LQKENI. CDR3 size: 14 residues.

This sequence joins TRBV5-6 and TRBJ2-3; TRBD2 aligns across 11 bases. The length of the CDR3 is 16 residues. Trimming cost V 4 bases and J 1 base; bases outside gene matches: 5. In germline, CDR1 is SGHDT, CDR2 YYEEEE. CDR3 protein: CASSPWGLAGTDTQYF. The CDR3 DNA sequence: TGTGCCAGCAGCCCGTGGGGACTAGCGGGCACAGATACGCAGTATTTT.

This rearrangement joins TRBV30 to TRBJ2-2, with unresolved D. The CDR3 is 16 amino acids. Per the germline V gene, CDR1 is GTSNPN and CDR2 is SVGIG (reference sequence). Trimming pared 1 base from V and 0 bases from J, leaving 12 bases between. CDR3 nucleotide sequence: TGTGCCTGGAGTGCTCTAGGTCTCGCGAACACCGGGGAGCTGTTTTTT. Translating gives CAWSALGLANTGELFF. Looking up the rest from reference TRBV30 and TRBJ2-2 gives the full variable domain: SQTIHQWPATLVQPVGSPLSLECTVEGTSNPNLYWYRQAAGRGLQLLFYSVGIGQISSEVPQNLSASRPQDRQFILSSKKLLLSDSGFYLCAWSALGLANTGELFFGEGSRLTVL.

This sequence joins TRBV5-1 and TRBJ2-7, with TRBD2 matching 7 bases. The CDR3 extends over 12 amino acids. Germline lookup yields CDR1 SGHRS and CDR2 YFSETQ. Trimming took 6 bases from V and 2 from J; bases not matched to a gene: 2. The CDR3 DNA reads TGCGCCAGCACGGCGGGAGCCTACGAGCAGTACTTC. Its protein product is CASTAGAYEQYF.

The V and J genes are TRBV19 and TRBJ2-2; D is perhaps TRBD2 (6 bases). In germline, CDR1 is LNHDA, CDR2 SQIVND (reference sequence). The CDR3 runs to 13 residues. The V end lost 4 bases, the J end lost 8 bases, and 11 bases lay between the germline ends. CDR3 region: CASSKGGTGELFF. The CDR3 DNA reads TGTGCCAGTAGTAAGGGAGGTACAGGGGAGCTGTTTTTT.

The rearrangement uses TRBV5-1 and TRBJ1-4; 9 bases map to TRBD1. Trimming took 1 base from V and 8 from J; bases not matched to a gene: 3. CDR3 length: 14 residues. Per the germline V gene, CDR1 is SGHRS and CDR2 is YFSETQ. DNA for the CDR3: TGCGCCAGCAGCTTGTCGACAGGGGGGGAAAAACTGTTTTTT. Its translation is CASSLSTGGEKLFF.

The rearrangement joins TRBV29-1 to TRBJ2-5, with TRBD1 identical over 10 bases. The DNA end lines up better with TRBJ2-7; the J call may be wrong. Per germline, CDR1 SQVTM and CDR2 ANQGSEA. CDR3 length: 13 amino acids. The CDR3 here is CSVRDRGSYEQYF. CDR3 bases: TGCAGCGTCCGGGACAGGGGATCCTACGAGCAGTACTTC.

This clone was recorded a few times. V usage is TRBV2 and J usage is TRBJ1-2; the D is unclear. Trimming stripped 3 bases from V and 7 bases from J, with 15 bases between. The CDR3 runs 14 residues. Germline V gene sequence: CDR1 SNHLY, CDR2 FYNNEI. The CDR3 nucleotides read TGTGCCAGCAGTGAGGTCGAACCCCGATCTGGCTACACCTTC. This gives the protein CASSEVEPRSGYTF.

DNA of the CDR3: TGTGCCAGCAGTTTATCGGCAGGGTTATCCTACAATGAGCAGTTCTTC. Translating it yields CASSLSAGLSYNEQFF. The chain employs TRBV27 and TRBJ2-1; TRBD1 is a possible D gene (5 bases). V lost 0 bases and J lost 1, with 10 bases in between. Germline V gene data show CDR1 as MNHEY and CDR2 as SMNVEV (reference sequence). This CDR3 spans 16 amino acids.

This clone was found once. The genes are TRBV7-8 and TRBJ2-1; 11 bases map to TRBD2. The CDR3 is 20 amino acids. Looked up from germline, CDR1 is SGHVS and CDR2 is FQNEAQ. The trim removed 0 bases at V and 0 bases at J, leaving 10 bases unmatched. CDR3 sequence: CASSLAGTSGRASSYNEQFF. The CDR3 coding sequence is TGTGCCAGCAGCTTAGCGGGCACTAGCGGGAGAGCCTCCTCCTACAATGAGCAGTTCTTC.

The table lists this clone with a count of one. The chain has TRBV5-4 and TRBJ1-2; 7 bases map to TRBD1. There are 15 residues in the CDR3. The J segment lost 4 bases and the V segment lost 2 bases, leaving 8 bases of the junction unmatched. Per germline, CDR1 SGHNT and CDR2 YYREEE (reference sequence). This CDR3 is CASSFGQDLRYGYTF. In DNA, the CDR3 is TGTGCCAGCAGCTTCGGACAGGACCTCCGCTATGGCTACACCTTC. Variable domain in full (rest from reference TRBV5-4 and TRBJ1-2): ETGVTQSPTHLIKTRGQQVTLRCSSQSGHNTVSWYQQALGQGPQFIFQYYREEENGRGNFPPRFSGLQFPNYSSELNVNALELDDSALYLCASSFGQDLRYGYTFGSGTRLTVV.

J is TRBJ2-5 and V is TRBV28, with no clear D. The germline V gene encodes CDR1 MDHEN and CDR2 SYDVKM. This CDR3 has 11 residues. Between the trimmed V and J ends, which lost 7 bases and 7 bases, there was a span of 10 bases. The DNA of the CDR3 is TGTGCCAGCAAATCCATCGGGACCCAGTACTTC. Residues: CASKSIGTQYF. The variable domain in full, completed from reference TRBV28 and TRBJ2-5, reads DVKVTQSSRYLVKRTGEKVFLECVQDMDHENMFWYRQDPGLGLRLIYFSYDVKMKEKGDIPEGYSVSREKKERFSLILESASTNQTSMYLCASKSIGTQYFGPGTRLLVL.

The V gene is TRBV7-2, the J gene TRBJ2-2; D gene uncertain. This CDR3 region has 15 residues. The V end was cut by 4 bases, the J end by 5 bases, with 14 bases between. Germline CDR1 reads SGHTA; CDR2 reads FQGNSA. The CDR3 reads CASSSPWTLTGELFF. The CDR3 DNA reads TGTGCCAGCAGCTCCCCGTGGACGTTGACCGGGGAGCTGTTTTTT.

V usage is TRBV7-2 and J usage is TRBJ1-5, with D perhaps TRBD1 (5 bases). Between the trimmed V and J ends, which lost 6 bases and 7 bases, there was a span of 13 bases. Germline-derived CDR1 and CDR2 are SGHTA and FQGNSA. CDR3 size: 13 residues. The CDR3 spells CASSPDSRQPQHF. CDR3 sequence (DNA): TGTGCCAGCAGTCCTGACAGTCGGCAGCCCCAGCATTTT.

This chain uses TRBV9 with TRBJ2-3; 7 bases are shared with TRBD2. The CDR3 runs 14 residues. J was trimmed by 6 bases and V by 4 bases; bases with no gene match: 8. In germline, CDR1 is SGDLS, CDR2 YYNGEE. CDR3 bases: TGTGCCAGCAGCCCCAACCAGGGAGGGGATACGCAGTATTTT. Translated: CASSPNQGGDTQYF.